Below, 7 T cell receptor beta chains from the same sample are listed, as sequenced in a study of blood T cell repertoires in COVID-19. The repertoire was sequenced with immunoSEQ multiplex PCR; TCRdb's copy has only in-frame clones and lacks some. The repertoire has 250,000 or so clones, 89% of them found once; the top ten carry roughly 5%. Specimen: peripheral blood. These receptors all stem from a woman aged 40 to 50 who had recovered from COVID-19.

The chain uses TRBV4-3 and TRBJ2-1; D is unclear. The CDR3 runs to 15 residues. The V and J ends lost 2 bases and 7 bases respectively, with 15 bases between them. Germline V gives CDR1 LGHNA, CDR2 YSLEER. CDR3 amino acids: CASSQRDMASNEQFF. Here the CDR3 DNA reads TGCGCCAGCAGCCAACGAGACATGGCATCAAATGAGCAGTTCTTC.

A few counts support this clone. The rearrangement links TRBV28 to TRBJ1-4, with 10 positions matching TRBD1. The J segment lost 6 bases and the V segment lost 5 bases, leaving 6 bases of the junction unmatched. The CDR3 totals 15 residues. Germline values: CDR1 MDHEN, CDR2 SYDVKM. Written as DNA, the CDR3 is TGTGCCAGCAGTGTCAGACAGGGGGCCTATGAAAAACTGTTTTTT. This sequence encodes CASSVRQGAYEKLFF.

The chain is built from TRBV11-2 and TRBJ2-5, with 14 bases aligning to TRBD2. The germline V gene encodes CDR1 SGHAT and CDR2 FQNNGV. This CDR3 comprises 16 residues. Trimming removed 6 bases from V and 4 bases from J; junction bases left unmatched: 7. CDR3 sequence (DNA): TGTGCCAGCAGGGTGACTAGCGGGGGGGCCAGAGAGACCCAGTACTTC. Its protein is CASRVTSGGARETQYF.

As to this clone: This CDR3 is also generated by other DNA sequences in the sample. This chain joins TRBV2 and TRBJ1-1, with D possibly being TRBD1 (6 bases). V was pared by 2 bases and J by 1 base, with 11 bases between. CDR3 length: 15 amino acids. Germline CDR1 SNHLY, CDR2 FYNNEI. In DNA, the CDR3 is TGTGCCAGCAGTGAACGAGGACAGCAGAACACTGAAGCTTTCTTT. Translation gives CASSERGQQNTEAFF.

This clone appeared once. The chain combines TRBV5-1 with TRBJ1-2, with a possible D match to TRBD1 (6 bases). Trimming left V 5 bases short and J 0 bases short, with 14 bases between. Per germline, CDR1 SGHRS and CDR2 YFSETQ. This CDR3 has 15 residues. CDR3 residues: CASRHRTETNYGYTF. For the CDR3, the DNA is TGCGCCAGCAGACACCGGACAGAAACTAACTATGGCTACACCTTC.

This clone showed up just once. The rearrangement joins TRBV28 to TRBJ2-5, with 11 bases identical to TRBD2. The V gene end was trimmed by 6 bases and the J gene end by 4 bases; junction bases not matched to a gene: 10. This CDR3 has 16 amino acids. Germline CDR1 and CDR2: MDHEN and SYDVKM. The CDR3 loop reads CASSTPTSGALETQYF. The CDR3 DNA reads as TGTGCCAGCAGCACACCGACTAGCGGGGCCTTAGAGACCCAGTACTTC.

The rearrangement links TRBV7-3 to TRBJ2-3; no reliable D call. From germline, CDR1 is SGHTA and CDR2 FQGTGA. The CDR3 sequence is 15 residues long. Trimming took off 5 bases at V and 2 bases at J, with 14 bases between the two ends. The CDR3 DNA reads TGTGCCAGCAGCCCCCTTGGCGGATTCACAGATACGCAGTATTTT. Its translation is CASSPLGGFTDTQYF.